The text below deals with one T cell receptor (beta chain). The V gene's germline CDR1 is ENHRY and CDR2 SYGVKD. This CDR3 has 14 amino acids. J gave up 4 bases and V 4 bases, and 4 bases lay outside the gene matches. Sequenced by immunoSEQ multiplex PCR; TCRdb stores in-frame clones only, minus some. The table includes about 33,000 clones, about 86% detected once. These data are taken from a study of blood T cell repertoires in COVID-19. The V and J genes are TRBV10-3 and TRBJ2-3, with 8 bases aligning to TRBD1. Sequencing was performed on peripheral blood. The clonotype originates from a human donor in a cohort sampled during active COVID-19. CDR3 in amino acids: CAISAGQGPDTQYF. The CDR3 DNA reads as TGTGCCATCAGTGCTGGACAGGGTCCAGATACGCAGTATTTT.